Presented here are 21 T cell receptor beta chains from one specimen sequenced in a study of blood T cell repertoires in COVID-19. Here immunoSEQ multiplex PCR was the method, and the copy in TCRdb shows in-frame clones only, minus some. The data show under 250,000 clones, 70% to 85% seen once. Specimen: PBMCs or T cells enriched from blood (not recorded which). The receptor set was obtained from a woman in her 40s with acute COVID-19.

The V call is TRBV16, the J call TRBJ2-7, with D possibly matching TRBD2 (6 bases). Trimming cost V 2 bases and J 2 bases, with 10 bases left between them. Per germline, CDR1 KGHSY and CDR2 FQNENV. The CDR3 sequence is 14 residues long. The CDR3: CASSQGTVTYEQYF. In DNA, the CDR3 is TGTGCCAGCAGCCAAGGGACTGTTACCTACGAGCAGTACTTC.

The chain uses TRBV19 and TRBJ2-3; possible D gene TRBD1, 5 bases. The germline V gene encodes CDR1 LNHDA and CDR2 SQIVND (reference sequence). V was trimmed by 5 bases and J by 6 bases, leaving 9 bases between them. The CDR3 sequence is 12 residues long. CDR3 amino acids: CASSQGRDTQYF. In DNA, the CDR3 is TGTGCCAGTAGTCAGGGTAGGGATACGCAGTATTTT.

This clone was detected a few times. This chain links TRBV10-3 with TRBJ1-1; 7 nucleotides align to TRBD1. Germline V gives CDR1 ENHRY, CDR2 SYGVKD. CDR3 size: 14 residues. The trim removed 3 bases at V and 2 bases at J, leaving 3 bases unmatched. The CDR3 DNA reads as TGTGCCATCAGTGATCGACAGGGAAACACTGAAGCTTTCTTT. This translates into CAISDRQGNTEAFF.

V and J are TRBV5-1 and TRBJ2-1, with 7 bases matching TRBD1. This CDR3 has 16 amino acids. Per the germline V gene, CDR1 is SGHRS and CDR2 is YFSETQ. With 1 base clipped from V and 5 bases from J, the junction kept 9 bases outside the gene matches. The CDR3 DNA reads TGCGCCAGCAGCTTGCCTCGACAGGGATTTAACAATGAGCAGTTCTTC. This sequence encodes CASSLPRQGFNNEQFF.

The chain is built from TRBV28 and TRBJ1-2; D ambiguous. Trimming stripped 4 bases from V and 1 base from J, with 10 bases between. Germline assignment: CDR1 MDHEN and CDR2 SYDVKM. The CDR3 is made up of 14 amino acids. The CDR3 spells CASSSGGLNYGYTF. The CDR3 coding sequence is TGTGCCAGCAGTTCCGGAGGCCTTAACTATGGCTACACCTTC.

This chain joins TRBV27 and TRBJ2-7; 10 positions match TRBD1. The CDR3 has 12 residues. With 8 bases clipped from V and 3 bases from J, the junction kept 1 base outside the gene matches. CDR1 is MNHEY and CDR2 is SMNVEV in the germline V gene (reference sequence). In DNA, the CDR3 is TGTGCCAGCCGGGACAGGGGCTACGAGCAGTACTTC. Its protein product is CASRDRGYEQYF.

The rearrangement links TRBV28 to TRBJ2-1; D is uncertain. V was shortened by 6 bases and J by 0 bases, with 9 bases between the two germline ends. CDR1 and CDR2 (germline): MDHEN, SYDVKM. This CDR3 is 14 amino acids long. The CDR3 sequence is CASRADSSYNEQFF. CDR3 nucleotide sequence: TGTGCCAGCAGGGCGGATAGCTCCTACAATGAGCAGTTCTTC.

This clone was observed at least ten times. This chain uses TRBV19 with TRBJ1-1; D is perhaps TRBD1 (6 bases). CDR3 length: 14 residues. Germline values: CDR1 LNHDA, CDR2 SQIVND (reference sequence). V was cut by 5 bases and J by 1 base, with 11 bases left in between. The CDR3 spells CASSVLQGNTEAFF. The CDR3 nucleotides read TGTGCCAGTAGTGTCCTACAGGGGAACACTGAAGCTTTCTTT.

The chain carries TRBV25-1 and TRBJ1-1; TRBD1 is a possible D gene (5 bases). With 8 bases removed from V and 0 bases from J, the gap between germline ends came to 10 bases. The CDR3 runs 13 residues. Germline V gene lookup returns CDR1 MGHDK and CDR2 SYGVNS. In nucleotides, the CDR3 is TGTGCCAGCCGGGGGGAGATGAACACTGAAGCTTTCTTT. Encoded protein: CASRGEMNTEAFF.

This rearrangement joins TRBV28 to TRBJ1-1, with a weak D call TRBD1 (6 bases). V gave up 5 bases and J gave up 5 bases, with 15 bases separating them. Germline V gives CDR1 MDHEN, CDR2 SYDVKM. This CDR3 has 14 residues. The CDR3 DNA follows: TGTGCCAGCAGTGAACAGGGCAGCGAGACTGAAGCTTTCTTT. Translation gives CASSEQGSETEAFF.

The CDR3 DNA reads TGCGCCAGCAGCCGAGAGGGCACTGAAGCTTTCTTT. This encodes CASSREGTEAFF. V usage is TRBV5-1 and J usage is TRBJ1-1; the D is unclear. Trimming cost V 4 bases and J 4 bases, with 8 bases left between them. CDR3 length equals 12 residues. Germline lookup yields CDR1 SGHRS and CDR2 YFSETQ.

The J gene is TRBJ2-3, the V gene TRBV7-2; 11 nucleotides align to TRBD2. The CDR3 has 16 amino acids. Germline values: CDR1 SGHTA, CDR2 FQGNSA. The ends lost 5 bases at V and 3 bases at J; junction bases unmatched: 7. The CDR3 sequence: CASSDHSGGATDTQYF. For the CDR3, the DNA is TGTGCCAGCAGCGACCATAGCGGGGGGGCAACAGATACGCAGTATTTT.

The chain carries TRBV12-3 or TRBV12-4 and TRBJ1-2; no firm D call. CDR3 length: 13 amino acids. V was pared by 4 bases and J by 7 bases, with 13 bases between. The CDR3 coding sequence is TGTGCCAGCAGTTGGAGCGACGTCCCTGGCTACACCTTC. Protein: CASSWSDVPGYTF.

The chain's CDR3 is CAISGQSGQPQHF. The CDR3 DNA sequence: TGTGCCATCAGTGGACAGTCCGGACAGCCCCAGCATTTT. This rearrangement joins TRBV10-3 to TRBJ1-5, with a weak D call TRBD1 (5 bases). Per germline, CDR1 ENHRY and CDR2 SYGVKD. Trimming left V 4 bases short and J 7 bases short, with 11 bases between. The CDR3 consists of 13 residues.

The chain employs TRBV5-4 and TRBJ2-1; D is perhaps TRBD1 (7 bases). Per the germline V gene, CDR1 is SGHNT and CDR2 is YYREEE (reference sequence). V lost 0 bases to trimming and J lost 2 bases, with 15 bases between them. The CDR3 has 17 residues. CDR3 residues: CASSLGGRGVTYNEQFF. In DNA form, the CDR3 reads TGTGCCAGCAGCTTGGGAGGCAGGGGGGTAACCTACAATGAGCAGTTCTTC.

The J gene is TRBJ2-1, the V gene TRBV4-1, with 11 bases fitting TRBD2. This CDR3 spans 16 amino acids. Germline V gene sequence: CDR1 MGHRA, CDR2 YSYEKL. The V segment lost 5 bases and the J segment 7 bases; nucleotides outside the gene matches: 10. CDR3 region: CASSLAGTSGFNEQFF. The CDR3 coding sequence is TGCGCCAGCAGCTTAGCCGGGACTAGCGGATTTAATGAGCAGTTCTTC.

In its sample, this clone was seen once. V usage is TRBV30 and J usage is TRBJ2-7; 7 nucleotides match TRBD1. The CDR3 loop spans 16 amino acids. Germline lookup yields CDR1 GTSNPN and CDR2 SVGIG (reference sequence). Unmatched junction bases numbered 11, after V lost 3 bases and J lost 0 bases. CDR3 sequence: CAWRGSTGKFSYEQYF. The CDR3 DNA sequence: TGTGCCTGGAGGGGGTCGACAGGGAAATTCTCCTACGAGCAGTACTTC.

This clone has a single count. The genes are TRBV2 and TRBJ1-6; D gene uncertain. Trimming cost V 7 bases and J 0 bases, with 16 bases left between them. Germline V gives CDR1 SNHLY, CDR2 FYNNEI. The CDR3 totals 17 residues. In nucleotides, the CDR3 is TGTGCCAGCATGTGGGAGGTCGTATCCTCCTATAATTCACCCCTCCACTTT. Its protein product is CASMWEVVSSYNSPLHF.

CDR3 region: CASSLGRGYEQYF. DNA of the CDR3: TGTGCCAGCAGTTTAGGGAGGGGATACGAGCAGTACTTC. The chain recombines TRBV28 with TRBJ2-7, with TRBD2 matching 7 bases. Germline V gene lookup returns CDR1 MDHEN and CDR2 SYDVKM. This CDR3 contains 13 residues. V was pared by 2 bases and J by 4 bases, with 2 bases of the junction left unmatched.

This chain uses TRBV23-1 with TRBJ1-6; possible D gene TRBD1, 6 bases. TRBV23-1 is an ORF for which the function is uncertain. With 3 bases removed from V and 6 bases from J, the gap between germline ends came to 9 bases. The CDR3 spans 14 residues. The CDR3 bases are TGCGCCAGCAGTCATAGGACAGCTAATTCACCCCTCCACTTT. It translates to CASSHRTANSPLHF.

J is TRBJ2-7 and V is TRBV4-2; 7 bases map to TRBD2. V lost 1 base, J lost 6 bases, and 6 bases stayed unmatched. This CDR3 is 14 amino acids long. Germline CDR1 and CDR2: LGHNA and YNFKEQ. The DNA for the CDR3 is TGTGCCAGCAGCCAAGTGAGCGGGAAGGGCGAGCAGTACTTC. Protein product: CASSQVSGKGEQYF.